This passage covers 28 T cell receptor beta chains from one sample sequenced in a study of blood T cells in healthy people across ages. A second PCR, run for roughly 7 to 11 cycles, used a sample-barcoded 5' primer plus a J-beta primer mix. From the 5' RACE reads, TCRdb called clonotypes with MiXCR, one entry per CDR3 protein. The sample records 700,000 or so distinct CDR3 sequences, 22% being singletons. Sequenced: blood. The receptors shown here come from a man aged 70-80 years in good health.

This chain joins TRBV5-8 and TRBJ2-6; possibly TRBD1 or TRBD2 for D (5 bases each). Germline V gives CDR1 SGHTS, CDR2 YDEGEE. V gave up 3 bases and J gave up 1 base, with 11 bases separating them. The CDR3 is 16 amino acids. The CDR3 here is CASSSGTVSGANVLTF. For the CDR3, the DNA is TGTGCCAGCAGCTCCGGGACGGTGTCTGGGGCCAACGTCCTGACTTTC.

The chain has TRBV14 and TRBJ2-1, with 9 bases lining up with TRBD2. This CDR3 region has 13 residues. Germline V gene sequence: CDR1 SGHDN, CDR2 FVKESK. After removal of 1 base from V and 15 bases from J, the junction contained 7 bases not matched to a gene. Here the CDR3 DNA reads TGTGCCAGCAGCCAAGGGACTAGCGTCTATCCGTTCTTC. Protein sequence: CASSQGTSVYPFF.

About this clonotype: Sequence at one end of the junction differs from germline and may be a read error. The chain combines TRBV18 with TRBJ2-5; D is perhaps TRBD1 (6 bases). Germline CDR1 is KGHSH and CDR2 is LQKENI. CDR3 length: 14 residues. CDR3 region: CASSAPAGVETQYF. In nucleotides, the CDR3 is TGTGCCAGCTCAGCACCAGCAGGGGTAGAGACCCAGTACTTC. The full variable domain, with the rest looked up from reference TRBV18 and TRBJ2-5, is NAGVMQNPRHLVRRRGQEARLRCSPMKGHSHVYWYRQLPEEGLKFMVYLQKENIIDESGMPKERFSAEFPKEGPSILRIQQVVRGDSAAYFCASSAPAGVETQYFGPGTRLLVL.

The CDR3 is CASSLGGPQYEQYV. The CDR3 region has the DNA TGTGCCAGCAGCTTAGGGGGACCCCAATACGAGCAGTACGTC. This rearrangement joins TRBV7-6 to TRBJ2-5, with D perhaps assigned TRBD1 or TRBD2 (5 bases each). The end of the DNA aligns better with TRBJ2-7, so the J call may be wrong. The length of the CDR3 is 14 residues. The germline gives CDR1 SGHVS, CDR2 FNYEAQ.

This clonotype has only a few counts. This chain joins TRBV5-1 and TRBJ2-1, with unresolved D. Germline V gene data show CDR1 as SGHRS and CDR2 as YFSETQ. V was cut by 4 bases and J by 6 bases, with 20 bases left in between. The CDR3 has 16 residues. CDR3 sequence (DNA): TGCGCCAGCAGCCTTGGGTCGACTGGTGTGATCAATGAGCAGTTCTTC. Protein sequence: CASSLGSTGVINEQFF.

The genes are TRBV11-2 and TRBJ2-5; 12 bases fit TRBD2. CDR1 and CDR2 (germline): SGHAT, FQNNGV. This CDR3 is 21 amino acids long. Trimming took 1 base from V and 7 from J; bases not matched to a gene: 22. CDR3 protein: CASSLGARRPRTSGAKGTQYF. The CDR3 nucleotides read TGTGCCAGCAGCTTAGGGGCGCGGCGACCGAGGACTAGCGGGGCCAAGGGGACCCAGTACTTC.

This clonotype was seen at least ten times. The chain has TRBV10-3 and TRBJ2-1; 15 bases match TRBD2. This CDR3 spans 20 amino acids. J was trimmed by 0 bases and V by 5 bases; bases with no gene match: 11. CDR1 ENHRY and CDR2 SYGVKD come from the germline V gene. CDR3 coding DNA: TGTGCCATCAGTAGTCCCCCCGGACTAGCGGGAGGGGGCTCCTACAATGAGCAGTTCTTC. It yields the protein CAISSPPGLAGGGSYNEQFF.

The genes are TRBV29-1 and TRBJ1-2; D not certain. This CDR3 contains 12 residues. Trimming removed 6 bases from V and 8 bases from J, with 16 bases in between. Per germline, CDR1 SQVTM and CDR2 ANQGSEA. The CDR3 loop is CSVGAPGEGYTF. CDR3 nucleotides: TGCAGCGTAGGAGCCCCCGGCGAGGGCTACACCTTC.

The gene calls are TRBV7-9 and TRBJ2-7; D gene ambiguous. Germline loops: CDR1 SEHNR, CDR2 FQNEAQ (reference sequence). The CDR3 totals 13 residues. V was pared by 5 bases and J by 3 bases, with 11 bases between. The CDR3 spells CASSPTSNYEQYF. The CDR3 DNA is TGTGCCAGCAGCCCCACAAGTAACTACGAGCAGTACTTC.

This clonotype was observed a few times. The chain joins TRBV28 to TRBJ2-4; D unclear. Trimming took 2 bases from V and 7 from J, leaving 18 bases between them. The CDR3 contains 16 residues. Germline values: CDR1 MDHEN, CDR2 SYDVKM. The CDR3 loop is CASSLVARPPGNIQYF. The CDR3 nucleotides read TGTGCCAGCAGTTTAGTGGCCAGACCCCCTGGGAACATTCAGTACTTC.

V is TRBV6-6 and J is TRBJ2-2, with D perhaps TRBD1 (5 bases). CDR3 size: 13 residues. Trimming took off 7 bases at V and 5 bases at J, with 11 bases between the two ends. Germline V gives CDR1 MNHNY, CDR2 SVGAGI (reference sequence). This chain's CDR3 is CASISRVTGELFF. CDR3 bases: TGTGCCAGCATTTCCAGGGTTACCGGGGAGCTGTTTTTT.

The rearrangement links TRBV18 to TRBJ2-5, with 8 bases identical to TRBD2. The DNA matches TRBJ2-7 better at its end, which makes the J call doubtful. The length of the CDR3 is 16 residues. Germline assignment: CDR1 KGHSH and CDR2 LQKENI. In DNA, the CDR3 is TGTGCCAGCTCATCCTCTGCCGCGGGAGGCTCCTACGAGCAGTACGTC. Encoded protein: CASSSSAAGGSYEQYV.

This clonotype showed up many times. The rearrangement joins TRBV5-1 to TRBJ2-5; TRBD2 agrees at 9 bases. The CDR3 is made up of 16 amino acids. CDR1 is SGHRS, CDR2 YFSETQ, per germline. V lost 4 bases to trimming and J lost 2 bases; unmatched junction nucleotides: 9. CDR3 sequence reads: CASSRHSGGVQETQYF. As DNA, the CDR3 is TGCGCCAGCAGCCGACATAGCGGGGGTGTTCAAGAGACCCAGTACTTC.

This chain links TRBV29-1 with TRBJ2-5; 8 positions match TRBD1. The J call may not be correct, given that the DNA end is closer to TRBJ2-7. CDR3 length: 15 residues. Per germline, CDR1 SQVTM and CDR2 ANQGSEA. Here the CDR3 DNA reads TGCAGCGTTGAAGGTAGTGGGACAGGCCTCCTCGAGCAGTACTTC. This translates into CSVEGSGTGLLEQYF.

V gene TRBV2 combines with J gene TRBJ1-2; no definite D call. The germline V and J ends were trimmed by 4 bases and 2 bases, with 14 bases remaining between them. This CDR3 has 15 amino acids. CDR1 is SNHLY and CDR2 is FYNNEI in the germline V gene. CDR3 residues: CASSVRNLANYGYTF. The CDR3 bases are TGTGCCAGCAGTGTGCGAAACCTGGCGAACTATGGCTACACCTTC.

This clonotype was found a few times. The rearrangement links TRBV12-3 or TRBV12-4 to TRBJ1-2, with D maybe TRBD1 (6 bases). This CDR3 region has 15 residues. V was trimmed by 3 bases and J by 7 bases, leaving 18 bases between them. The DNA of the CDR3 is TGTGCCAGCAGTTTTGGGAGGGGACATGGTAGTGGCTACACCTTC. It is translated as CASSFGRGHGSGYTF.

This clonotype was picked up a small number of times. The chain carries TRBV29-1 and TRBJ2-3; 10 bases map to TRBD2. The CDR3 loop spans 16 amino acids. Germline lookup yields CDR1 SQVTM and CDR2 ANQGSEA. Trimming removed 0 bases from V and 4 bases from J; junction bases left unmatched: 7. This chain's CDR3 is CSVEDVPLAGPDTQYF. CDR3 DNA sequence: TGCAGCGTTGAAGATGTCCCACTAGCGGGACCAGATACGCAGTATTTT.

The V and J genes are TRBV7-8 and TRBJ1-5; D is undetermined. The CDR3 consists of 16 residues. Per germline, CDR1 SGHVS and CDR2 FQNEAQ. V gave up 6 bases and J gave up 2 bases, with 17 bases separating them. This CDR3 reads CASSSRVGSGNQPQHF. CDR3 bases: TGTGCCAGCAGTTCCCGTGTGGGCTCGGGCAATCAGCCCCAGCATTTT.

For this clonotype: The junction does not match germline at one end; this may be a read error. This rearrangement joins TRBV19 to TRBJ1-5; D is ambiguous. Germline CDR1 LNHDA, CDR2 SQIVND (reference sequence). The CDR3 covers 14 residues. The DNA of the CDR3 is TGTGCCAGTAGTATAGTTGGCAGCACTCAGCCCCAGCATTTT. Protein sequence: CASSIVGSTQPQHF.

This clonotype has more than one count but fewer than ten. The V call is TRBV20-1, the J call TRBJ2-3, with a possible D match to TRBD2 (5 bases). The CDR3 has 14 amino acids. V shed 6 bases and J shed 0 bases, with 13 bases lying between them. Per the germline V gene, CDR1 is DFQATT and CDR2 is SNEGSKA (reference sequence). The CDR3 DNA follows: TGCAGTGCCCCTCTGGACTCTAGCACAGATACGCAGTATTTT. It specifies CSAPLDSSTDTQYF.

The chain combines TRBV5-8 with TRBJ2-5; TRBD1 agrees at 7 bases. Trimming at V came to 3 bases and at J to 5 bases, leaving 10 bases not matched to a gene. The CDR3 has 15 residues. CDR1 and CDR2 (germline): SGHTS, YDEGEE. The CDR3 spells CASSSGTVVRETQYF. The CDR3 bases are TGTGCCAGCAGCTCCGGGACAGTGGTCCGGGAGACCCAGTACTTC.

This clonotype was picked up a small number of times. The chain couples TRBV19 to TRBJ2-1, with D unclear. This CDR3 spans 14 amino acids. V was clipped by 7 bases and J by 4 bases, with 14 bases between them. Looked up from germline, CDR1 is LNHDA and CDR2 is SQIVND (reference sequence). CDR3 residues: CASTDPPQYNEQFF. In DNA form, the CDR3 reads TGTGCCAGTACCGATCCCCCGCAGTACAATGAGCAGTTCTTC.

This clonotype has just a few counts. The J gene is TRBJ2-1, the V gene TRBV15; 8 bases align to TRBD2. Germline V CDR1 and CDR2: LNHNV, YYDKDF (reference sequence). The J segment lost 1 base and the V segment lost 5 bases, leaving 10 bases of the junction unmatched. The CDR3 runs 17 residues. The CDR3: CATSGNPGLVSYNEQFF. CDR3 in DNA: TGTGCCACCAGCGGCAATCCGGGACTAGTTTCCTACAATGAGCAGTTCTTC.

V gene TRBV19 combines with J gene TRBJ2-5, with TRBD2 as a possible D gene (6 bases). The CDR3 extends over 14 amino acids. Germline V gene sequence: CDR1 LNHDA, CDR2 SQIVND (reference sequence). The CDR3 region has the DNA TGTGCTGGTAGTATTCGTCCTGGATCGGGGGAGCAGTACTTC. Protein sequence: CAGSIRPGSGEQYF.

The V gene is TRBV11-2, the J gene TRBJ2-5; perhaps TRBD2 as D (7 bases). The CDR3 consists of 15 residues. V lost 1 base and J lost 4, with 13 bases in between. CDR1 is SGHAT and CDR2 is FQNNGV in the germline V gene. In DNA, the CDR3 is TGTGCCAGCAGCTTAGTGGGGGGGCGCCGAGAGACCCAGTACTTC. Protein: CASSLVGGRRETQYF.

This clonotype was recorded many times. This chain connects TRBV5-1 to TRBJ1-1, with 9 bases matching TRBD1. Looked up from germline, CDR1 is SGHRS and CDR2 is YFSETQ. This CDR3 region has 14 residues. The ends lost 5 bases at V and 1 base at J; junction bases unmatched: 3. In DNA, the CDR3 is TGCGCCAGCAGGGTACAGGGGGCGAACACTGAAGCTTTCTTT. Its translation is CASRVQGANTEAFF.

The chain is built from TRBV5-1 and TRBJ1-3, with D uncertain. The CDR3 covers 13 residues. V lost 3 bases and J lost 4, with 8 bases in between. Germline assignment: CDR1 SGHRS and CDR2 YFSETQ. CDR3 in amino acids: CASSSQDGNTIYF. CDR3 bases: TGCGCCAGCAGCTCCCAGGACGGAAACACCATATATTTT.

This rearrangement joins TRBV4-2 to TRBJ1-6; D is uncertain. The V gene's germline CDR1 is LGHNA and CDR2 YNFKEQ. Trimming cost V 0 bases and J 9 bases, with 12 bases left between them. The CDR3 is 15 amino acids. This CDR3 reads CASSQEHVPGSPLHF. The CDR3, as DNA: TGTGCCAGCAGCCAAGAACACGTCCCGGGTTCACCCCTCCACTTT.